What follows are 21 T cell receptor beta chains derived from one specimen sequenced in a study of blood T cell repertoires in COVID-19. Clones were sequenced by immunoSEQ multiplex PCR, and TCRdb holds only the in-frame ones, with some missing. This table holds about 200,000 clones, 80% to 85% found once. Sample: peripheral blood. The receptors shown here come from a human donor in a cohort sampled during active COVID-19.

This clone was counted a single time. Here the CDR3 DNA reads TGTGCCAGCAGCTTAATAGGGACTAGCGGGATCGGCGAGACCCAGTACTTC. Protein sequence: CASSLIGTSGIGETQYF. V gene TRBV7-6 combines with J gene TRBJ2-5, with TRBD2 matching 13 bases. Germline V gene data show CDR1 as SGHVS and CDR2 as FNYEAQ. The CDR3 length is 17 residues. Losses at the gene ends were 2 bases for V and 5 bases for J; bases not matched to a gene: 8.

The CDR3 coding sequence is TGTGCCAGCAGCAGGCCGGGACAGGGAAAGTTTGAGCAGTACTTC. It encodes CASSRPGQGKFEQYF. The chain uses TRBV5-4 and TRBJ2-7; TRBD1 matches at 9 bases. This CDR3 is 15 amino acids long. V trimming: 4 bases; J trimming: 7 bases; junction bases outside the gene matches: 12. Germline CDR1 and CDR2: SGHNT and YYREEE (reference sequence).

The genes are TRBV6-5 and TRBJ1-2; possible D gene TRBD1, 5 bases. Germline CDR1 is MNHEY and CDR2 is SVGAGI. Trimming cost V 6 bases and J 6 bases, with 17 bases left between them. CDR3 length: 14 residues. The CDR3 sequence: CASRYMQATDGYTF. As DNA, the CDR3 is TGTGCCAGCAGATATATGCAGGCGACAGATGGCTACACCTTC.

The CDR3, as DNA: TGTGCCAGCAGCTTGGGACTTTCGAACACCGGGGAGCTGTTTTTT. Amino acids: CASSLGLSNTGELFF. The rearrangement links TRBV5-6 to TRBJ2-2; the D is unclear. Trimming took 0 bases from V and 0 from J, leaving 6 bases between them. The CDR3 consists of 15 residues. Germline CDR1 is SGHDT and CDR2 is YYEEEE. The full variable domain, its missing parts supplied by reference TRBV5-6 and TRBJ2-2, is DAGVTQSPTHLIKTRGQQVTLRCSPKSGHDTVSWYQQALGQGPQFIFQYYEEEERQRGNFPDRFSGHQFPNYSSELNVNALLLGDSALYLCASSLGLSNTGELFFGEGSRLTVL.

This clone was recorded only once. V and J are TRBV6-1 and TRBJ1-1; no definite D call. CDR1 is MNHNS, CDR2 SASEGT, per germline. This CDR3 is built from 17 residues. V lost 2 bases to trimming and J lost 2 bases, with 18 bases between them. The chain's CDR3 is CASSERRPGYSNTEAFF. DNA of the CDR3: TGTGCCAGCAGTGAAAGGCGGCCGGGATACTCTAACACTGAAGCTTTCTTT.

The genes are TRBV7-2 and TRBJ2-7; 15 positions match TRBD2. CDR1 SGHTA and CDR2 FQGNSA come from the germline V gene. Germline trimming cut 5 bases from V and 5 bases from J; bases unmatched to any gene: 4. The CDR3 totals 15 residues. This chain's CDR3 is CASSLGLAGGHEQYF. As DNA, the CDR3 is TGTGCCAGCAGCCTGGGACTAGCGGGAGGCCACGAGCAGTACTTC. The variable domain in full, with the rest retrieved from reference TRBV7-2 and TRBJ2-7, is GAGVSQSPSNKVTEKGKDVELRCDPISGHTALYWYRQSLGQGLEFLIYFQGNSAPDKSGLPSDRFSAERTGGSVSTLTIQRTQQEDSAVYLCASSLGLAGGHEQYFGPGTRLTVT.

The chain couples TRBV15 to TRBJ1-2; D remains ambiguous. The V gene's germline CDR1 is LNHNV and CDR2 YYDKDF (reference sequence). The CDR3 is 15 amino acids. V dropped 0 bases and J dropped 6 bases, with 14 bases sitting between them. The CDR3: CATSRDRRIPNGYTF. The CDR3, as DNA: TGTGCCACCAGCAGAGATCGGCGGATTCCCAATGGCTACACCTTC.

The chain combines TRBV29-1 with TRBJ1-2; TRBD1 agrees at 12 bases. The CDR3 has 15 amino acids. J was trimmed by 8 bases and V by 7 bases; bases with no gene match: 14. Looked up from germline, CDR1 is SQVTM and CDR2 is ANQGSEA. The DNA for the CDR3 is TGCAGCGCCCCCCCGTCGGGACAGGGGGCAGGAGGCTACACCTTC. Translated: CSAPPSGQGAGGYTF. Filled out from reference TRBV29-1 and TRBJ1-2, the complete variable domain reads SAVISQKPSRDICQRGTSLTIQCQVDSQVTMMFWYRQQPGQSLTLIATANQGSEATYESGFVIDKFPISRPNLTFSTLTVSNMSPEDSSIYLCSAPPSGQGAGGYTFGSGTRLTVV.

V usage is TRBV28 and J usage is TRBJ2-7; unclear D gene. The germline V and J ends were trimmed by 7 bases and 0 bases, with 7 bases remaining between them. Germline CDR1 MDHEN, CDR2 SYDVKM. The CDR3 has 12 amino acids. The CDR3 is CASNRFSYEQYF. CDR3 nucleotide sequence: TGTGCCAGCAATCGGTTCTCCTACGAGCAGTACTTC.

The chain carries TRBV6-2 or TRBV6-3 and TRBJ2-7, with 10 nucleotides matching TRBD2. Germline V gene sequence: CDR1 MNHEY, CDR2 SVGEGT. J lost 4 bases, V lost 2 bases, and 2 bases had no gene match. This CDR3 has 14 residues. CDR3 nucleotides: TGTGCCAGCAGTTACGGAGCGGGAGGGTACGAGCAGTACTTC. It codes for CASSYGAGGYEQYF.

This clone was counted once. The chain combines TRBV19 with TRBJ2-5, with a possible D match to TRBD2 (6 bases). Trimming removed 5 bases at V and 4 bases at J, with 14 bases between. This CDR3 comprises 14 residues. Germline V gene lookup returns CDR1 LNHDA and CDR2 SQIVND (reference sequence). Here the CDR3 DNA reads TGTGCCAGTAGTTCCGTCGGGGGTTTAGAGACCCAGTACTTC. This codes for CASSSVGGLETQYF.

The V gene is TRBV7-9, the J gene TRBJ2-7; TRBD1 is a possible D gene (6 bases). Germline V gene sequence: CDR1 SEHNR, CDR2 FQNEAQ (reference sequence). The V and J ends lost 1 base and 5 bases respectively, with 15 bases between them. The CDR3 is 15 amino acids. The CDR3 DNA follows: TGTGCCAGCAGCTTAGTCCGGGTCAGGGGCCACGAGCAGTACTTC. It codes for CASSLVRVRGHEQYF.

The V gene is TRBV10-3, the J gene TRBJ2-7; 13 bases are a match to TRBD2. In germline, CDR1 is ENHRY, CDR2 SYGVKD. The CDR3 extends over 14 amino acids. The V and J ends lost 8 bases and 5 bases, in that order; junction bases with no gene match: 6. Here the CDR3 DNA reads TGTGCCATCTCCGGACTAGCGGGAGACCACGAGCAGTACTTC. Translation gives CAISGLAGDHEQYF.

The J gene is TRBJ2-1, the V gene TRBV5-4; TRBD2 matches at 10 bases. The CDR3 covers 19 residues. From germline, CDR1 is SGHNT and CDR2 YYREEE (reference sequence). V gave up 6 bases and J gave up 0 bases; unmatched junction bases: 15. Written as DNA, the CDR3 is TGTGCCAGCACCGCCCCGTCTAGCGGGAGCGCTAGCTCCTACAATGAGCAGTTCTTC. Amino acid sequence: CASTAPSSGSASSYNEQFF.

The rearrangement joins TRBV21-1 to TRBJ2-7; the D call TRBD1 from the table was never checked on the DNA. TRBV21-1 is annotated as a pseudogene. The CDR3 sequence is 15 residues long. The CDR3 is CASSSWDRGGYEQYF. The CDR3 region has the DNA TGTGCCAGCAGCTCCTGGGACAGGGGGGGATACGAGCAGTACTTC.

The chain uses TRBV19 and TRBJ1-1; TRBD1 matches 10 bases. From germline, CDR1 is LNHDA and CDR2 SQIVND (reference sequence). This CDR3 contains 15 residues. The V segment lost 10 bases and the J segment 4 bases; nucleotides outside the gene matches: 12. CDR3 region: CATTSPGQGTTEAFF. The CDR3 nucleotides read TGTGCCACCACTAGCCCGGGACAGGGGACCACTGAAGCTTTCTTT. The variable domain in full, with the rest retrieved from reference TRBV19 and TRBJ1-1, is DGGITQSPKYLFRKEGQNVTLSCEQNLNHDAMYWYRQDPGQGLRLIYYSQIVNDFQKGDIAEGYSVSREKKESFPLTVTSAQKNPTAFYLCATTSPGQGTTEAFFGQGTRLTVV.

The rearrangement links TRBV7-8 to TRBJ2-6; the D gene is possibly TRBD2 (5 bases). Per germline, CDR1 SGHVS and CDR2 FQNEAQ. There are 19 residues in the CDR3. Trimming left V 5 bases short and J 0 bases short, with 20 bases between. CDR3 in amino acids: CASSPGETMVSSGANVLTF. The CDR3 nucleotides read TGTGCCAGCAGCCCCGGGGAGACGATGGTGTCCTCTGGGGCCAACGTCCTGACTTTC.

V usage is TRBV9 and J usage is TRBJ2-1, with TRBD1 identical over 9 bases. The CDR3 runs 14 residues. V lost 2 bases, J lost 10 bases, and 7 bases stayed unmatched. Germline CDR1 SGDLS, CDR2 YYNGEE. The CDR3 bases are TGTGCCAGCAGCGTCCGGGACAGGGCTGGAGAGCAGTTCTTC. It encodes CASSVRDRAGEQFF.

The chain has TRBV12-3 or TRBV12-4 and TRBJ2-1; TRBD2 agrees at 7 bases. This CDR3 comprises 13 residues. Losses at the gene ends were 5 bases for V and 9 bases for J; bases not matched to a gene: 7. CDR3 DNA sequence: TGTGCCAGCAGTCTATCTAGCGGCGCTGAGCAGTTCTTC. Encoded protein: CASSLSSGAEQFF.

This clone was seen a single time. The sample has other DNA sequences that encode this CDR3 too. The rearrangement links TRBV18 to TRBJ1-2; D perhaps matches TRBD1 (6 bases). Germline V gives CDR1 KGHSH, CDR2 LQKENI. The ends were cut back, 3 bases at V and 3 bases at J, with 8 bases in the middle. The CDR3 covers 13 residues. The chain's CDR3 is CASSPRTDYGYTF. The CDR3 region has the DNA TGTGCCAGCTCACCCCGGACAGACTATGGCTACACCTTC.

This chain links TRBV7-9 with TRBJ1-5; D gene ambiguous. Deletions cut 1 base from V and 4 bases from J, with 5 bases between. In germline, CDR1 is SEHNR, CDR2 FQNEAQ (reference sequence). The CDR3 sequence is 13 residues long. The CDR3 protein is CASSLVPNQPQHF. CDR3 in DNA: TGTGCCAGCAGCTTAGTCCCGAATCAGCCCCAGCATTTT.